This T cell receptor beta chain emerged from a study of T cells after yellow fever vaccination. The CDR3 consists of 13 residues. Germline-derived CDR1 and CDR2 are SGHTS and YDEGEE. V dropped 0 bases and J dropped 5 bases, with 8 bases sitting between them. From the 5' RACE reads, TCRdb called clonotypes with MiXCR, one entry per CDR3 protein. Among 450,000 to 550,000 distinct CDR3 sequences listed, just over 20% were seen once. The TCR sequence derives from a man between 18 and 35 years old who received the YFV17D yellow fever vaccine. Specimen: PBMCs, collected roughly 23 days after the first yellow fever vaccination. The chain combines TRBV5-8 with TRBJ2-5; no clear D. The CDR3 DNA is TGTGCCAGCAGCTTGGAGGTGGACGAGACCCAGTACTTC. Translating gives CASSLEVDETQYF.